The 28 T cell receptor beta chains in this list originate from one sample, sequenced in a study of cytotoxic CD8 clonotypes in ibrutinib-treated CLL. The assay was immunoSEQ multiplex PCR, and TCRdb's table has in-frame clones only and misses some. The sample comprises just over 200,000 clones, roughly three quarters of which are singletons, and over 10% rests with the top ten. The specimen was PBMCs, collected after 12 months of ibrutinib treatment. All receptors derive from a human donor with chronic lymphocytic leukemia.

The CDR3 region is CASSQDWDRGGYTF. As DNA, the CDR3 is TGTGCCAGCAGCCAAGATTGGGACAGGGGTGGCTACACCTTC. V is TRBV4-2 and J is TRBJ1-2; 10 nucleotides agree with TRBD1. V lost 0 bases and J lost 7; bases outside the gene matches: 2. The germline V gene encodes CDR1 LGHNA and CDR2 YNFKEQ. CDR3 size: 14 residues.

The chain carries TRBV6-5 and TRBJ2-7; 7 bases map to TRBD1. Germline V CDR1 and CDR2: MNHEY, SVGAGI. Trimming cost V 7 bases and J 4 bases; bases outside gene matches: 10. The CDR3 has 14 residues. CDR3 nucleotide sequence: TGTGCCAGCACCCCGGGACAGAACCAATACGAGCAGTACTTC. Its translation is CASTPGQNQYEQYF.

This chain connects TRBV5-6 to TRBJ1-2; TRBD1 aligns across 10 bases. With 8 bases clipped from V and 7 bases from J, the junction kept 5 bases outside the gene matches. The CDR3 is 12 amino acids. Germline CDR1 SGHDT, CDR2 YYEEEE. The CDR3 loop reads CASWGQGFGYTF. The CDR3 DNA follows: TGTGCCAGTTGGGGACAGGGGTTTGGCTACACCTTC.

The genes are TRBV6-6 and TRBJ2-6; 7 bases are a match to TRBD1. The CDR3 loop spans 14 amino acids. Germline lookup yields CDR1 MNHNY and CDR2 SVGAGI (reference sequence). Unmatched junction bases numbered 1, after V lost 6 bases and J lost 2 bases. The CDR3 nucleotides read TGTGCCAGCAGAGGGACAGCTGGGGCCAACGTCCTGACTTTC. The encoded protein is CASRGTAGANVLTF.

This clone has a handful of counts. The chain has TRBV18 and TRBJ2-1, with D uncertain. The CDR3 has 16 amino acids. The V end was cut by 0 bases, the J end by 3 bases, with 12 bases between. Germline CDR1 KGHSH, CDR2 LQKENI. CDR3 region: CASSPPSGLNYNEQFF. Here the CDR3 DNA reads TGTGCCAGCTCACCACCGTCAGGTCTGAACTACAATGAGCAGTTCTTC.

V is TRBV4-1 and J is TRBJ2-1; possible D gene TRBD2, 6 bases. The ends were cut back, 4 bases at V and 4 bases at J, with 20 bases in the middle. CDR1 and CDR2 from the germline V gene are MGHRA and YSYEKL. The CDR3 is 17 amino acids. CDR3 amino acids: CASSRQPGLLLYNEQFF. DNA for the CDR3: TGCGCCAGCAGCCGCCAACCGGGACTCTTACTATACAATGAGCAGTTCTTC.

This sequence joins TRBV29-1 and TRBJ2-1, with TRBD2 as a possible D gene (5 bases). The CDR3 has 12 amino acids. From germline, CDR1 is SQVTM and CDR2 ANQGSEA. V lost 4 bases and J lost 6, with 10 bases in between. CDR3 sequence reads: CSVGESGNEQFF. Written as DNA, the CDR3 is TGCAGCGTTGGAGAGAGCGGCAATGAGCAGTTCTTC.

J is TRBJ1-1 and V is TRBV6-5, with D hard to call. This CDR3 spans 14 amino acids. From germline, CDR1 is MNHEY and CDR2 SVGAGI. V gave up 5 bases and J gave up 0 bases, with 10 bases separating them. The CDR3 region has the DNA TGTGCCAGCAGTCCCTCCGGGTTGAACACTGAAGCTTTCTTT. Translating gives CASSPSGLNTEAFF.

The sample holds a few counts of this clone. The genes are TRBV13 and TRBJ2-7, with 10 positions matching TRBD2. The CDR3 length is 22 residues. The germline V gene has CDR1 PRHDT and CDR2 FYEKMQ (reference sequence). V lost 4 bases to trimming and J lost 4 bases; unmatched junction nucleotides: 28. DNA for the CDR3: TGTGCCAGCAGCTCTAGGTCCAAGCTAGGAGCGGGAGGGGCCAATAACCTGTACGAGCAGTACTTC. Protein product: CASSSRSKLGAGGANNLYEQYF.

The rearrangement links TRBV6-6 to TRBJ2-7, with TRBD2 matching over 9 bases. The V gene's germline CDR1 is MNHNY and CDR2 SVGAGI (reference sequence). J was trimmed by 2 bases and V by 0 bases; bases with no gene match: 2. This CDR3 spans 15 amino acids. The CDR3 protein is CASSYSGTSTYEQYF. CDR3 DNA sequence: TGTGCCAGCAGTTACTCCGGGACTAGCACCTACGAGCAGTACTTC.

The genes are TRBV27 and TRBJ2-7; TRBD2 aligns across 11 bases. Germline values: CDR1 MNHEY, CDR2 SMNVEV (reference sequence). The CDR3 length is 14 residues. With V trimmed by 6 bases and J by 2 bases, 3 bases remained unmatched. CDR3 coding DNA: TGTGCCAGCAGCCCACTAGCGGGAGCCTACGAGCAGTACTTC. Protein: CASSPLAGAYEQYF.

This chain's CDR3 is CAIRWGNSYEQYF. The CDR3 bases are TGTGCCATCCGGTGGGGCAACTCCTACGAGCAGTACTTC. The J gene is TRBJ2-7, the V gene TRBV21-1; no DNA check was done on the table's D call, TRBD1. TRBV21-1 represents a pseudogene. This CDR3 spans 13 amino acids.

This clone has a single count. The J gene is TRBJ2-6, the V gene TRBV27; D gene ambiguous. Germline V lookup: CDR1 MNHEY, CDR2 SMNVEV (reference sequence). V lost 3 bases to trimming and J lost 1 base, with 4 bases between them. The CDR3 is 14 residues long. CDR3 DNA sequence: TGTGCCAGCAGTTTGCAGTCTGGGGCCAACGTCCTGACTTTC. Protein: CASSLQSGANVLTF.

The J gene is TRBJ2-1, the V gene TRBV6-4; 14 bases fit TRBD2. Germline assignment: CDR1 MRHNA and CDR2 SNTAGT. V lost 5 bases, J lost 8 bases, and 8 bases stayed unmatched. The CDR3 totals 16 residues. The chain's CDR3 is CASSRRLAGGPDEQFF. In nucleotides, the CDR3 is TGTGCCAGCAGTCGTCGACTAGCGGGGGGGCCGGATGAGCAGTTCTTC.

This sequence joins TRBV1 and TRBJ1-5; the DNA was not compared with TRBD1, the D call given in the table. TRBV1 is classified as a pseudogene. The CDR3 is 17 residues long. The CDR3 nucleotides read TGCACCAGCAGCCAAAAAGGGAACAGGGGGCATGATCAGCCCCAGCATTTT. Protein: CTSSQKGNRGHDQPQHF.

The rearrangement links TRBV19 to TRBJ1-2; the match to TRBD1 covers 9 bases. Germline loops: CDR1 LNHDA, CDR2 SQIVND (reference sequence). The CDR3 runs 16 residues. V gave up 2 bases and J gave up 4 bases; unmatched junction bases: 8. The CDR3 DNA reads as TGTGCCAGTAGTATATGGGACAGGGTGACGATCTATGGCTACACCTTC. It specifies CASSIWDRVTIYGYTF.

The chain carries TRBV11-1 and TRBJ2-2, with D possibly TRBD1 on 5 matching bases. Germline lookup yields CDR1 SGHAT and CDR2 FQDESV (reference sequence). CDR3 length: 15 amino acids. The V end was cut by 4 bases, the J end by 2 bases, with 11 bases between. The CDR3 nucleotides read TGTGCCAGCAGCTCGAGGACAAAAAACACCGGGGAGCTGTTTTTT. It specifies CASSSRTKNTGELFF.

CDR3 loop: CASSSSAGKDTQYF. The CDR3 DNA reads TGTGCCAGCAGCTCCAGCGCGGGTAAAGATACGCAGTATTTT. The V gene is TRBV7-6, the J gene TRBJ2-3; TRBD2 is a possible D gene (5 bases). Germline V CDR1 and CDR2: SGHVS, FNYEAQ. The CDR3 spans 14 residues. V lost 4 bases and J 5 bases, leaving 13 bases between the germline ends. The whole variable domain, remainder taken from reference TRBV7-6 and TRBJ2-3, is GAGVSQSPRYKVTKRGQDVALRCDPISGHVSLYWYRQALGQGPEFLTYFNYEAQQDKSGLPNDRFSAERPEGSISTLTIQRTEQRDSAMYRCASSSSAGKDTQYFGPGTRLTVL.

V and J are TRBV19 and TRBJ2-7; perhaps D is TRBD1 or TRBD2 (5 bases each). In germline, CDR1 is LNHDA, CDR2 SQIVND (reference sequence). Trimming pared 8 bases from V and 3 bases from J, leaving 8 bases between. The CDR3 is 11 residues long. The CDR3 DNA is TGTGCCAGTTGGGACGGCTACGAGCAGTACTTC. Its protein is CASWDGYEQYF.

The chain employs TRBV19 and TRBJ2-7; 8 bases match TRBD2. V shed 0 bases, J shed 5 bases, and the junction held 0 bases outside the gene matches. Germline assignment: CDR1 LNHDA and CDR2 SQIVND (reference sequence). This CDR3 contains 13 residues. The CDR3 DNA sequence: TGTGCCAGTAGTATAGAACTAGCGGACGAGCAGTACTTC. This gives the protein CASSIELADEQYF.

The rearrangement links TRBV4-1 to TRBJ2-3; D may be TRBD1 (6 bases). Between the trimmed V and J ends, which lost 3 bases and 4 bases, there was a span of 23 bases. Per germline, CDR1 MGHRA and CDR2 YSYEKL. CDR3 size: 18 residues. The CDR3 here is CASSHAYWDIVVSDTQYF. CDR3 sequence (DNA): TGCGCCAGCAGCCATGCCTATTGGGACATCGTAGTTTCAGATACGCAGTATTTT.

The chain joins TRBV7-3 to TRBJ2-1; D ambiguous. The length of the CDR3 is 14 residues. Germline V gene lookup returns CDR1 SGHTA and CDR2 FQGTGA. V lost 2 bases, J lost 14 bases, and 19 bases lay in between. The CDR3 region has the DNA TGTGCCAGCAGCTTAGATAGCACGGCGCGCGCCAAGTTCTTC. Encoded protein: CASSLDSTARAKFF. The full variable domain, with the rest looked up from reference TRBV7-3 and TRBJ2-1, is GAGVSQTPSNKVTEKGKYVELRCDPISGHTALYWYRQSLGQGPEFLIYFQGTGAADDSGLPNDRFFAVRPEGSVSTLKIQRTERGDSAVYLCASSLDSTARAKFFGPGTRLTVL.

V and J are TRBV5-1 and TRBJ1-1; possibly TRBD1 for D (6 bases). This CDR3 has 14 residues. V shed 2 bases and J shed 1 base, with 9 bases lying between them. From germline, CDR1 is SGHRS and CDR2 YFSETQ. The CDR3 sequence: CASSFDRPNTEAFF. CDR3 coding DNA: TGCGCCAGCAGCTTCGACAGGCCGAACACTGAAGCTTTCTTT.

J is TRBJ2-1 and V is TRBV18; D is uncertain. The CDR3 sequence is 16 residues long. CDR1 and CDR2 from the germline V gene are KGHSH and LQKENI. Trimming stripped 2 bases from V and 0 bases from J, with 11 bases between. CDR3 in amino acids: CASSPSRLSSYNEQFF. CDR3 coding DNA: TGTGCCAGCTCACCATCTCGGTTGAGCTCCTACAATGAGCAGTTCTTC.

J is TRBJ2-1 and V is TRBV5-1; 9 bases map to TRBD2. CDR1 SGHRS and CDR2 YFSETQ come from the germline V gene. V was clipped by 2 bases and J by 5 bases; unmatched bases: 5. The CDR3 has 15 residues. In nucleotides, the CDR3 is TGCGCCAGCAGCTTTGGGGCTAGCGGGAACAATGAGCAGTTCTTC. This codes for CASSFGASGNNEQFF. Full variable domain (outside the CDR3, taken from reference TRBV5-1 and TRBJ2-1): KAGVTQTPRYLIKTRGQQVTLSCSPISGHRSVSWYQQTPGQGLQFLFEYFSETQRNKGNFPGRFSGRQFSNSRSEMNVSTLELGDSALYLCASSFGASGNNEQFFGPGTRLTVL.

The chain couples TRBV7-9 to TRBJ2-7; the D is unclear. Looked up from germline, CDR1 is SEHNR and CDR2 is FQNEAQ (reference sequence). Trimming shortened V by 0 bases and J by 4 bases, and 7 bases separated the two germline ends. The CDR3 extends over 13 amino acids. The CDR3 DNA follows: TGTGCCAGCAGCTTAGCCCTAGAGTACGAGCAGTACTTC. It is translated as CASSLALEYEQYF. Full variable domain (remainder filled in from reference TRBV7-9 and TRBJ2-7): DTGVSQNPRHKITKRGQNVTFRCDPISEHNRLYWYRQTLGQGPEFLTYFQNEAQLEKSRLLSDRFSAERPKGSFSTLEIQRTEQGDSAMYLCASSLALEYEQYFGPGTRLTVT.

The gene calls are TRBV12-5 and TRBJ2-5; 7 bases are shared with TRBD2. V was clipped by 6 bases and J by 4 bases; unmatched bases: 5. The CDR3 contains 13 residues. CDR1 is LGHNT and CDR2 is FRNRAP in the germline V gene. The CDR3 loop reads CASGRTGGETQYF. The CDR3 nucleotides are TGTGCTAGTGGGCGGACGGGGGGAGAGACCCAGTACTTC.

V usage is TRBV9 and J usage is TRBJ1-2, with D unresolved. Germline CDR1 reads SGDLS; CDR2 reads YYNGEE. Trimming removed 4 bases from V and 0 bases from J, with 13 bases in between. The CDR3 runs to 15 residues. CDR3: CASSIIGNPNYGYTF. The CDR3 DNA reads as TGTGCCAGCAGCATAATCGGGAACCCTAACTATGGCTACACCTTC.